This T cell receptor (beta chain) was sequenced during a study of PD-1 blockade in classical Hodgkin lymphoma. The protocol was immunoSEQ multiplex PCR, while the TCRdb copy is restricted to in-frame clones and leaves out a portion. This sample yields 100,000 or so clones, of which roughly 90% are seen a single time; approximately 6.3% belongs to the top ten. With no exception, relapse followed autologous stem cell transplantation in all patients, and brentuximab vedotin exposure varied. V was pared by 5 bases and J by 5 bases, with 10 bases between. There are 13 residues in the CDR3. Germline CDR1 reads SGHNT; CDR2 reads YENEEA.

The chain recombines TRBV11-3 with TRBJ2-1; D is ambiguous. Source: peripheral blood mononuclear cells (PBMCs), taken before the second cycle of nivolumab. The origin of this receptor is a human donor with classical Hodgkin lymphoma. The CDR3 is CASSLGGDNEQFF. CDR3 DNA sequence: TGTGCCAGCAGCCTGGGTGGTGACAATGAGCAGTTCTTC. Complete variable domain (other parts from reference TRBV11-3 and TRBJ2-1): EAGVVQSPRYKIIEKKQPVAFWCNPISGHNTLYWYLQNLGQGPELLIRYENEEAVDDSQLPKDRFSAERLKGVDSTLKIQPAELGDSAVYLCASSLGGDNEQFFGPGTRLTVL.